A selection of T cell receptor beta chains follows, all from one sample in a study of blood T cell repertoires in COVID-19. This table comes from immunoSEQ multiplex PCR, and its TCRdb copy is limited to in-frame clones, with some not included. The table shows some 150,000 clones, with around 80% occurring only once. Material: peripheral blood. Receptors were obtained from a woman aged 80 or over with active or convalescent COVID-19. Each CDR3 is given with its conserved first and last residue. D genes are given only for firm matches. A clone size is listed for some rows: how often the clone was seen (once, few, many), or a class if it is expanded.

CDR3 length,clone size,V gene,D gene,J gene,CDR3 protein,CDR3 DNA
14,NA,TRBV30,NA,TRBJ1-1,CAYITRRTNTEAFF,TGTGCCTACATAACGAGGAGGACCAACACTGAAGCTTTCTTT
13,few,TRBV3-1/TRBV3-2,NA,TRBJ2-7,CASSHDNSYEQYF,TGTGCCAGCAGCCATGACAACTCCTACGAGCAGTACTTC
14,NA,TRBV5-5,NA,TRBJ1-5,CASSLLAGDQPQHF,TGTGCCAGCAGCTTGTTGGCAGGCGATCAGCCCCAGCATTTT
16,NA,TRBV4-1,TRBD1,TRBJ1-3,CASSQEGTGFGNTIYF,TGCGCCAGCAGCCAAGAAGGGACAGGGTTTGGAAACACCATATATTTT
16,NA,TRBV4-3,NA,TRBJ1-2,CASSQRRQATLGGYTF,TGCGCCAGCAGCCAACGAAGACAGGCGACTCTGGGAGGCTACACCTTC
13,NA,TRBV19,NA,TRBJ1-2,CASSIAPLGGYTF,TGTGCCAGTAGTATAGCCCCCCTAGGCGGCTACACCTTC
14,NA,TRBV24-1,NA,TRBJ1-1,CATSDTTRSNGAFF,TGTGCCACCAGTGATACGACAAGATCGAATGGAGCTTTCTTT
16,NA,TRBV11-2,TRBD2,TRBJ2-2,CASSFQGLAGVGELFF,TGTGCCAGCAGCTTCCAAGGACTAGCGGGAGTCGGGGAGCTGTTTTTT
15,NA,TRBV7-9,NA,TRBJ1-5,CASSSNDRFNQPQHF,TGTGCCAGCAGCTCAAATGACAGGTTCAATCAGCCCCAGCATTTT
15,NA,TRBV18,NA,TRBJ2-7,CASSPSATGFGEQYF,TGTGCCAGCTCACCATCCGCTACAGGGTTTGGCGAGCAGTACTTC
15,NA,TRBV5-1,TRBD2,TRBJ2-3,CASSQGTSGTDTQYF,TGCGCCAGCAGCCAAGGGACTAGCGGCACAGATACGCAGTATTTT
16,NA,TRBV5-6,TRBD1,TRBJ2-5,CASSLEQGVTQETQYF,TGTGCCAGCAGCTTGGAACAGGGGGTAACCCAAGAGACCCAGTACTTC
13,NA,TRBV11-3,NA,TRBJ2-7,CASSLRTSYEQYF,TGTGCCAGCAGCTTACGTACTTCCTACGAGCAGTACTTC
16,once,TRBV7-8,TRBD1,TRBJ1-3,CASTRDRASSGNTIYF,TGTGCCAGCACCCGGGACAGGGCGAGCTCTGGAAACACCATATATTTT
16,NA,TRBV27,NA,TRBJ1-5,CASSLSNPGMNQPQHF,TGTGCCAGCAGTTTATCGAATCCAGGGATGAATCAGCCCCAGCATTTT
13,many,TRBV7-3,NA,TRBJ1-4,CASSLRQGMELFF,TGTGCCAGCAGCTTAAGGCAGGGGATGGAACTGTTTTTT
13,once,TRBV18,NA,TRBJ1-4,CASSRRQNEKLFF,TGTGCCAGCTCACGCCGACAGAATGAAAAACTGTTTTTT
12,few,TRBV12-3/TRBV12-4,NA,TRBJ1-2,CASSYQGYGYTF,TGTGCCAGCAGTTACCAGGGCTATGGCTACACCTTC
15,NA,TRBV5-1,TRBD2,TRBJ2-3,CASSTGTTTTDTQYF,TGCGCCAGCAGCACGGGGACTACAACCACAGATACGCAGTATTTT
15,once,TRBV30,NA,TRBJ1-5,CAWSVQQGGNQPQHF,TGTGCCTGGAGTGTACAGCAGGGCGGCAATCAGCCCCAGCATTTT
17,NA,TRBV5-4,TRBD1,TRBJ1-4,CASSNSGGARSNEKLFF,TGTGCCAGCAGCAATTCAGGGGGCGCGCGGTCTAATGAAAAACTGTTTTTT
15,NA,TRBV4-2,TRBD2,TRBJ2-7,CASSLSQTSGDEQYF,TGTGCCAGCAGCCTTTCCCAGACTAGCGGTGACGAGCAGTACTTC
17,few,TRBV5-6,NA,TRBJ1-1,CASTAKGGTRMNTEAFF,TGTGCCAGCACCGCGAAGGGAGGGACCCGAATGAACACTGAAGCTTTCTTT
14,NA,TRBV7-9,NA,TRBJ1-5,CASSLDSGSQPQHF,TGTGCCAGCAGCTTAGACTCGGGGAGTCAGCCCCAGCATTTT